This T cell receptor (beta chain) was captured by sequencing in a study of blood T cell repertoires in COVID-19. Source study methods: Researchers report that nucleated cell counts were estimated from reference gene primer amplification. Here immunoSEQ multiplex PCR was the method, and the copy in TCRdb shows in-frame clones only, minus some. V, J and clone size are those of that table, while D and trimming were read from the DNA. Of more than 100,000 clones detected, nearly 85% appear once; the ten largest clones hold 10% to 15%. Germline V CDR1 and CDR2: SGHVS, FQNEAQ. V was clipped by 3 bases and J by 6 bases, with 15 bases between them. The CDR3 contains 15 residues.

V is TRBV7-8 and J is TRBJ2-1, with a possible D match to TRBD1 (6 bases). This receptor was identified in a human donor in a cohort sampled during active or convalescent COVID-19. The sample consisted of peripheral blood. For the CDR3, the DNA is TGTGCCAGCAGCTTTCTTACAGGGATGGGCAATGAGCAGTTCTTC. It translates to CASSFLTGMGNEQFF.